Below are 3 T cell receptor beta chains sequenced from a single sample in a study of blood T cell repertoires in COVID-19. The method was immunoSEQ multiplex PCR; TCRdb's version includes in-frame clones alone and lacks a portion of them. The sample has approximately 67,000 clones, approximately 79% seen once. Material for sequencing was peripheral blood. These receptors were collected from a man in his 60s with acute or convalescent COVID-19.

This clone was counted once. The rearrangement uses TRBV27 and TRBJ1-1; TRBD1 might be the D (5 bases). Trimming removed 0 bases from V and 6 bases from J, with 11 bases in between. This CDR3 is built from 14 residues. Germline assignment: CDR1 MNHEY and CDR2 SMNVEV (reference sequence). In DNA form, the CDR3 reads TGTGCCAGCAGTTTATCGATTGGGGGGGCTGAAGCTTTCTTT. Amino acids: CASSLSIGGAEAFF.

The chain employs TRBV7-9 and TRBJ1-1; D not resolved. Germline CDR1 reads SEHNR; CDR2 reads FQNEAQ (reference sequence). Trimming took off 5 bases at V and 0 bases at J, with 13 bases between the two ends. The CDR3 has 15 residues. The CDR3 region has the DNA TGTGCCAGCAGCGCACGCACAGCCATGAACACTGAAGCTTTCTTT. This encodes CASSARTAMNTEAFF.

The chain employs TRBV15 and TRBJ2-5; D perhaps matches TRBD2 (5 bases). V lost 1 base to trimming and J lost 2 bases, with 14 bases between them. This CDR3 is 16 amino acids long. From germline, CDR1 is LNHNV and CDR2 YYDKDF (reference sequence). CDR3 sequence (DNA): TGTGCCACCAGCAGAGCTAACGTGGGAGCTCAAGAGACCCAGTACTTC. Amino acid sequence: CATSRANVGAQETQYF. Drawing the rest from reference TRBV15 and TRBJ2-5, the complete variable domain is DAMVIQNPRYQVTQFGKPVTLSCSQTLNHNVMYWYQQKSSQAPKLLFHYYDKDFNNEADTPDNFQSRRPNTSFCFLDIRSPGLGDTAMYLCATSRANVGAQETQYFGPGTRLLVL.